These 28 T cell receptor beta chains share one sample of origin, sequenced in a study of blood T cell repertoires in COVID-19. Some clones are missing from TCRdb's copy, which holds only in-frame ones; the method was immunoSEQ multiplex PCR. Of about 210,000 clones listed, approximately 81% were seen once; the top ten hold roughly a tenth. The sample comprised peripheral blood. The receptors stem from a woman of 80 years or more with COVID-19, enrolled during active disease.

This clone was recorded only once. The chain is built from TRBV7-2 and TRBJ2-3, with D tentatively TRBD2 (5 bases). The CDR3 has 15 amino acids. The germline V and J ends were trimmed by 3 bases and 1 base, with 11 bases remaining between them. Germline V gives CDR1 SGHTA, CDR2 FQGNSA. The CDR3 nucleotides read TGTGCCAGCAGCTTCCAGCGGCGCGGCACAGATACGCAGTATTTT. This gives the protein CASSFQRRGTDTQYF.

The rearrangement joins TRBV19 to TRBJ2-2; 8 bases are shared with TRBD2. Per germline, CDR1 LNHDA and CDR2 SQIVND (reference sequence). The CDR3 runs to 13 residues. The V segment lost 10 bases and the J segment 4 bases; nucleotides outside the gene matches: 5. Here the CDR3 reads CATRTSPTGELFF. The DNA for the CDR3 is TGTGCCACCCGGACTAGCCCCACCGGGGAGCTGTTTTTT.

The chain links TRBV5-1 to TRBJ1-3; 9 bases fit TRBD1. V was pared by 4 bases and J by 2 bases, with 7 bases of the junction left unmatched. Germline CDR1 is SGHRS and CDR2 is YFSETQ. This CDR3 is 16 amino acids long. CDR3 DNA: TGCGCCAGCAGCGCGACCGGGACAGGGACTGGAAACACCATATATTTT. Its protein product is CASSATGTGTGNTIYF.

CDR3 protein: CASSLVGVGAKNIQYF. The CDR3 DNA is TGTGCCAGCAGCTTAGTAGGGGTCGGTGCCAAAAACATTCAGTACTTC. The chain couples TRBV7-2 to TRBJ2-4; D might be TRBD1 (5 bases). Germline V gene sequence: CDR1 SGHTA, CDR2 FQGNSA. V was shortened by 1 base and J by 1 base, with 11 bases between the two germline ends. The CDR3 consists of 16 residues.

The genes are TRBV6-5 and TRBJ1-4, with D maybe TRBD1 (5 bases). Germline V gene data show CDR1 as MNHEY and CDR2 as SVGAGI. Between the trimmed V and J ends, which lost 0 bases and 7 bases, there was a span of 9 bases. The CDR3 length is 14 residues. The chain's CDR3 is CASSYSGVGEKLFF. The CDR3 DNA reads as TGTGCCAGCAGTTACTCAGGGGTTGGTGAAAAACTGTTTTTT.

The rearrangement links TRBV5-4 to TRBJ2-7, with D possibly TRBD2 on 6 matching bases. Trimming left V 1 base short and J 3 bases short, with 11 bases between. Per germline, CDR1 SGHNT and CDR2 YYREEE (reference sequence). This CDR3 has 14 residues. This CDR3 reads CASSLRDSVYEQYV. As DNA, the CDR3 is TGTGCCAGCAGCTTGAGGGACTCTGTCTACGAGCAGTACGTC.

This clone came up a few times. The chain couples TRBV12-3 or TRBV12-4 to TRBJ2-7; D remains unclear. The length of the CDR3 is 11 residues. V dropped 3 bases and J dropped 5 bases, with 5 bases sitting between them. The CDR3 loop is CASSFFDEQYF. The CDR3 bases are TGTGCCAGCAGTTTCTTCGACGAGCAGTACTTC.

This chain uses TRBV6-6 with TRBJ1-1; possible D gene TRBD1, 6 bases. CDR1 and CDR2 from the germline V gene are MNHNY and SVGAGI (reference sequence). This CDR3 region has 14 residues. V was shortened by 7 bases and J by 5 bases, with 17 bases between the two germline ends. The CDR3 sequence: CASTKKGGATEAFF. The CDR3 coding sequence is TGTGCCAGCACTAAAAAGGGGGGGGCGACTGAAGCTTTCTTT.

This clone was seen a single time. The chain has TRBV10-3 and TRBJ1-5; 7 bases fit TRBD1. The CDR3 spans 13 residues. The germline CDR1 and CDR2 sequences are ENHRY and SYGVKD. J lost 5 bases, V lost 6 bases, and 4 bases had no gene match. The CDR3 DNA is TGTGCCATCAGGGGACAGAGCGATCAGCCCCAGCATTTT. Translated: CAIRGQSDQPQHF.

The rearrangement joins TRBV30 to TRBJ2-2, with D possibly being TRBD2 (6 bases). The CDR3 is 15 residues long. Trimming left V 3 bases short and J 2 bases short, with 13 bases between. Germline V CDR1 and CDR2: GTSNPN, SVGIG (reference sequence). The CDR3 spells CAWSLGTFNTGELFF. The CDR3 DNA sequence: TGTGCCTGGAGCTTGGGGACTTTTAACACCGGGGAGCTGTTTTTT.

The chain joins TRBV7-9 to TRBJ2-1, with TRBD2 matching 7 bases. The germline V gene has CDR1 SEHNR and CDR2 FQNEAQ (reference sequence). The trim removed 4 bases at V and 3 bases at J, leaving 3 bases unmatched. This CDR3 is 14 amino acids long. The CDR3 region has the DNA TGTGCCAGCAGCTCGAGCGGGGACTACAATGAGCAGTTCTTC. Protein: CASSSSGDYNEQFF.

The chain links TRBV12-3 or TRBV12-4 to TRBJ1-1, with D tentatively TRBD1 (6 bases). The V end was cut by 3 bases, the J end by 12 bases, with 17 bases between. The length of the CDR3 is 13 residues. The CDR3 DNA sequence: TGTGCCAGCAGTTTGTGGGGGCGCGGAAAGACTTTCTTT. It codes for CASSLWGRGKTFF.

V and J are TRBV7-2 and TRBJ1-4, with a weak D call TRBD1 (6 bases). Trimming shortened V by 1 base and J by 8 bases, and 14 bases separated the two germline ends. The length of the CDR3 is 15 residues. Germline values: CDR1 SGHTA, CDR2 FQGNSA. The CDR3 reads CASSLGGRGTEKLFF. The CDR3 coding sequence is TGTGCCAGCAGCTTAGGCGGCAGGGGAACCGAAAAACTGTTTTTT.

This chain connects TRBV5-8 to TRBJ1-5; 9 bases are a match to TRBD1. The germline V gene has CDR1 SGHTS and CDR2 YDEGEE. The CDR3 runs to 15 residues. J lost 9 bases, V lost 0 bases, and 7 bases had no gene match. The CDR3 loop is CASSLDRGLSMPQHF. In nucleotides, the CDR3 is TGTGCCAGCAGCTTGGACAGGGGGCTATCGATGCCCCAGCATTTT.

The V call is TRBV19, the J call TRBJ2-3; D perhaps matches TRBD2 (6 bases). V lost 2 bases to trimming and J lost 0 bases, with 18 bases between them. CDR3 length equals 18 residues. Germline V gene data show CDR1 as LNHDA and CDR2 as SQIVND (reference sequence). The CDR3 spells CASSIRAGRYTSTDTQYF. The CDR3 nucleotides are TGTGCCAGTAGTATACGGGCGGGGAGGTACACTAGCACAGATACGCAGTATTTT.

As regards this clone: It is unclear where the CDR3 begins or ends on the DNA, so no DNA is shown, and the CDR3 is as TCRdb lists it. This chain links TRBV19 with TRBJ1-6. CDR1 and CDR2 from the germline V gene are LNHDA and SQIVND (reference sequence). Inclusive of both ends, the CDR3 amounts to 16 amino acids. CDR3 residues: CASTSGGMGHNSPLHF.

This sequence joins TRBV21-1 and TRBJ2-7; the table's D call of TRBD1 was not tested on the DNA. TRBV21-1 has pseudogene status. The CDR3 is 15 residues long. The CDR3 reads CASRSYGRCPWEQYV. CDR3 nucleotide sequence: TGTGCCAGCAGGAGTTACGGCAGGTGCCCTTGGGAGCAGTACGTC.

V and J are TRBV2 and TRBJ2-1; TRBD2 agrees at 8 bases. Per germline, CDR1 SNHLY and CDR2 FYNNEI. The V and J ends lost 7 bases and 14 bases, in that order; junction bases with no gene match: 7. The CDR3 has 11 amino acids. The CDR3: CASKRRGEEFF. In DNA form, the CDR3 reads TGTGCCAGCAAGAGGCGGGGGGAAGAGTTCTTC.

This chain uses TRBV11-2 with TRBJ2-5; 8 nucleotides align to TRBD1. The CDR3 spans 15 residues. With V trimmed by 1 base and J by 4 bases, 5 bases remained unmatched. Germline CDR1 is SGHAT and CDR2 is FQNNGV. Written as DNA, the CDR3 is TGTGCCAGCAGCTTAGGTACAGGGGGTGGAGAGACCCAGTACTTC. Protein: CASSLGTGGGETQYF.

The chain is built from TRBV28 and TRBJ1-6; D gene uncertain. CDR1 and CDR2 from the germline V gene are MDHEN and SYDVKM. Trimming took off 3 bases at V and 4 bases at J, with 7 bases between the two ends. CDR3 length: 14 residues. The CDR3 sequence: CASSFTDYNSPLHF. DNA of the CDR3: TGTGCCAGCAGTTTCACAGATTATAATTCACCCCTCCACTTT.

The J gene is TRBJ1-5, the V gene TRBV2; D may be TRBD1 (6 bases). Per the germline V gene, CDR1 is SNHLY and CDR2 is FYNNEI. Trimming pared 3 bases from V and 0 bases from J, leaving 15 bases between. The CDR3 spans 17 residues. CDR3 loop: CASSDRGSLYSNQPQHF. For the CDR3, the DNA is TGTGCCAGCAGTGATAGGGGGTCGCTTTATAGCAATCAGCCCCAGCATTTT.

The rearrangement uses TRBV6-5 and TRBJ2-7; TRBD1 matches 8 bases. Germline trimming cut 2 bases from V and 6 bases from J; bases unmatched to any gene: 9. Looked up from germline, CDR1 is MNHEY and CDR2 is SVGAGI. The CDR3 is 15 residues long. The CDR3 is CASSYGAGGLGEQYF. CDR3 DNA: TGTGCCAGCAGTTACGGGGCAGGGGGCCTGGGCGAGCAGTACTTC.

V is TRBV27 and J is TRBJ2-7; D call uncertain. CDR3 length equals 14 residues. Germline values: CDR1 MNHEY, CDR2 SMNVEV (reference sequence). Trimming took 3 bases from V and 0 from J, leaving 9 bases between them. For the CDR3, the DNA is TGTGCCAGCAGTTTGGCAGTCTGCTCCTACGAGCAGTACGTC. Its translation is CASSLAVCSYEQYV.

This sequence joins TRBV28 and TRBJ1-1; 9 bases agree with TRBD1. V shed 4 bases, J shed 5 bases, and the junction held 5 bases outside the gene matches. This CDR3 is built from 14 residues. Germline CDR1 is MDHEN and CDR2 is SYDVKM. CDR3 sequence: CASSSRDRVTEAFF. The CDR3 DNA reads as TGTGCCAGCAGTTCCCGGGACAGGGTAACTGAAGCTTTCTTT.

This chain joins TRBV29-1 and TRBJ1-2; unclear D gene. CDR1 is SQVTM and CDR2 is ANQGSEA in the germline V gene. V was cut by 2 bases and J by 8 bases, with 18 bases left in between. The CDR3 consists of 14 residues. The CDR3 protein is CSVEIGVGIGGYTF. The CDR3 DNA reads as TGCAGCGTTGAAATCGGGGTTGGAATAGGGGGCTACACCTTC.

This rearrangement joins TRBV6-5 to TRBJ2-2; TRBD1 matches at 9 bases. Germline CDR1 reads MNHEY; CDR2 reads SVGAGI. The junction had 7 bases not matched to a gene; V was cut back by 6 bases and J by 5 bases. The CDR3 extends over 15 amino acids. The DNA for the CDR3 is TGTGCCAGCAGCGTTCTGACAGGGGGGACCGGGGAGCTGTTTTTT. Translation gives CASSVLTGGTGELFF.

The chain has TRBV6-5 and TRBJ1-4, with 7 bases matching TRBD1. CDR1 is MNHEY, CDR2 SVGAGI, per germline. With 6 bases clipped from V and 6 bases from J, the junction kept 10 bases outside the gene matches. The CDR3 runs to 15 residues. This CDR3 is CASSGGQVGDEKLFF. In DNA form, the CDR3 reads TGTGCCAGCAGCGGCGGACAGGTGGGCGATGAAAAACTGTTTTTT.

This clone was seen once. The chain couples TRBV5-6 to TRBJ2-1; 7 nucleotides agree with TRBD1. Germline trimming cut 4 bases from V and 3 bases from J; bases unmatched to any gene: 7. Germline CDR1 reads SGHDT; CDR2 reads YYEEEE. The length of the CDR3 is 15 residues. CDR3 sequence (DNA): TGTGCCAGCAGCAGAGTAGGGACAGTCTACAATGAGCAGTTCTTC. This translates into CASSRVGTVYNEQFF.